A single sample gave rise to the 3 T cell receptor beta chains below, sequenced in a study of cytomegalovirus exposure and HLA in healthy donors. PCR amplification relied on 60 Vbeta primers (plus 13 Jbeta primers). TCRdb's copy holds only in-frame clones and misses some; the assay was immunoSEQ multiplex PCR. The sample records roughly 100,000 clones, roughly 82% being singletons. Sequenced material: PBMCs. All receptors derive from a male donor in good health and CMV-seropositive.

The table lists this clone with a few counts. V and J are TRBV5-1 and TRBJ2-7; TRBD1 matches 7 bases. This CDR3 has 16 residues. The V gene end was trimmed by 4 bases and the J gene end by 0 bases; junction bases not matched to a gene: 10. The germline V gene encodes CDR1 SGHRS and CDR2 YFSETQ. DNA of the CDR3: TGCGCCAGCAGCCTGACAGGGCCTCAGGGCTCCTACGAGCAGTACTTC. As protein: CASSLTGPQGSYEQYF. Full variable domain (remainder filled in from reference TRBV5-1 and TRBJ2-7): KAGVTQTPRYLIKTRGQQVTLSCSPISGHRSVSWYQQTPGQGLQFLFEYFSETQRNKGNFPGRFSGRQFSNSRSEMNVSTLELGDSALYLCASSLTGPQGSYEQYFGPGTRLTVT.

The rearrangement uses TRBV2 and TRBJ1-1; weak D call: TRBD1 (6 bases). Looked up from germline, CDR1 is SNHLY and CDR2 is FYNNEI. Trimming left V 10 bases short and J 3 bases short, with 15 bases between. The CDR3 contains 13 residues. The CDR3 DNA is TGTGCCACCCAACAGGGACCATACACTGAAGCTTTCTTT. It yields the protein CATQQGPYTEAFF. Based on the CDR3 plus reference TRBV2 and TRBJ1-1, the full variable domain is EPEVTQTPSHQVTQMGQEVILRCVPISNHLYFYWYRQILGQKVEFLVSFYNNEISEKSEIFDDQFSVERPDGSNFTLKIRSTKLEDSAMYFCATQQGPYTEAFFGQGTRLTVV.

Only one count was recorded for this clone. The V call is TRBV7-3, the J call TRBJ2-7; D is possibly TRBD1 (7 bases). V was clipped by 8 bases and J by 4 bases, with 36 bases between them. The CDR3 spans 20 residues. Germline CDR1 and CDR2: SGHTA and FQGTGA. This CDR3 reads CASPSCPGARGRVKLYEQYF. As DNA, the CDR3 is TGTGCCAGCCCCTCGTGCCCGGGGGCTAGGGGGCGAGTGAAGTTATACGAGCAGTACTTC.